Listed below are T cell receptor beta chains from one sample, sequenced in a study of radiotherapy plus CTLA-4 blockade in lung cancer. TCRdb's table, derived via immunoSEQ multiplex PCR, lists solely in-frame clones and lacks some. The sample lists about 85,000 clones, approximately 83% occurring once. Sequencing used peripheral blood, obtained from a patient treated with radiotherapy plus ipilimumab. These receptors were collected from a human donor with non-small cell lung cancer who had a partial response to radiotherapy plus ipilimumab. Both conserved end residues are part of each CDR3. D genes are given only for firm matches. Size is stated for part of the rows, as once, few or many counts, or as a class when the clone is expanded.

J: TRBJ2-1; size: NA; D: NA; V: TRBV27; CDR3: CASSLGFGSFNEQFF; DNA: TGTGCCAGCAGTTTGGGCTTTGGGAGTTTTAATGAGCAGTTCTTC
J: TRBJ1-6; size: NA; D: TRBD1; V: TRBV9; CDR3: CASSVAATGSNSPLHF; DNA: TGTGCCAGCAGCGTAGCCGCGACAGGGAGTAATTCACCCCTCCACTTT
J: TRBJ2-5; size: NA; D: TRBD2; V: TRBV9; CDR3: CASSVATASGTLETQYF; DNA: TGTGCCAGCAGCGTAGCTACGGCTAGCGGGACATTGGAGACCCAGTACTTC
J: TRBJ1-5; size: few; D: NA; V: TRBV7-9; CDR3: CASSPRGGPRHNQPQHF; DNA: TGTGCCAGCAGTCCGAGGGGGGGGCCCCGCCACAATCAGCCCCAGCATTTT
J: TRBJ2-7; size: NA; D: NA; V: TRBV7-8; CDR3: CASRLGHSSYEQYF; DNA: TGTGCCAGCCGTTTGGGACACAGCTCCTACGAGCAGTACTTC
J: TRBJ1-1; size: NA; D: NA; V: TRBV9; CDR3: CASSGPGAMNTEAFF; DNA: TGTGCCAGCAGCGGACCGGGAGCGATGAACACTGAAGCTTTCTTT
J: TRBJ2-7; size: NA; D: NA; V: TRBV7-2; CDR3: CASSLNFGGSYEQYF; DNA: TGTGCCAGCAGCTTAAACTTTGGGGGGTCCTACGAGCAGTACTTC
J: TRBJ1-2; size: NA; D: NA; V: TRBV30; CDR3: CAWSSGPGSYGYTF; DNA: TGTGCCTGGAGCTCAGGGCCCGGATCCTATGGCTACACCTTC
J: TRBJ1-1; size: NA; D: TRBD1; V: TRBV19; CDR3: CASSKGQGFAFAEAFF; DNA: TGTGCCAGTAGTAAGGGACAGGGTTTCGCATTTGCTGAAGCTTTCTTT
J: TRBJ1-2; size: NA; D: TRBD1; V: TRBV14; CDR3: CASSQLDRVEYGYTF; DNA: TGTGCCAGCAGCCAACTAGACAGGGTTGAATATGGCTACACCTTC
J: TRBJ2-2; size: NA; D: NA; V: TRBV21-1; CDR3: CASSLRQGPGELFF; DNA: TGTGCCAGCAGCCTCCGACAGGGTCCCGGGGAGCTGTTTTTT
J: TRBJ2-5; size: few; D: TRBD2; V: TRBV5-6; CDR3: CASSWGGTSGQETQYF; DNA: TGTGCCAGCAGCTGGGGGGGGACTAGCGGGCAAGAGACCCAGTACTTC
J: TRBJ2-5; size: once; D: NA; V: TRBV7-8; CDR3: CASSLALQETQYF; DNA: TGTGCCAGCAGCTTAGCCCTCCAAGAGACCCAGTACTTC
J: TRBJ2-2; size: NA; D: TRBD2; V: TRBV11-2; CDR3: CASSPRAGGPGELFF; DNA: TGTGCCAGCAGTCCCCGAGCGGGAGGGCCCGGGGAGCTGTTTTTT
J: TRBJ2-1; size: NA; D: TRBD2; V: TRBV5-1; CDR3: CASSLVGLADNEQFF; DNA: TGCGCCAGCAGCTTGGTCGGACTAGCGGACAATGAGCAGTTCTTC
J: TRBJ1-6; size: NA; D: TRBD1; V: TRBV6-5; CDR3: CASSRTGVLNSPLHF; DNA: TGTGCCAGCAGCCGAACAGGGGTTTTGAATTCACCCCTCCACTTT
J: TRBJ2-1; size: NA; D: TRBD1; V: TRBV6-1; CDR3: CASGGQGVNEQFF; DNA: TGTGCCAGCGGGGGACAGGGGGTCAATGAGCAGTTCTTC
J: TRBJ1-5; size: NA; D: NA; V: TRBV19; CDR3: CASSRGTTDQPQHF; DNA: TGTGCCAGTAGTAGGGGGACAACAGATCAGCCCCAGCATTTT
J: TRBJ1-1; size: NA; D: NA; V: TRBV2; CDR3: CASSRIGTTTNTEAFF; DNA: TGTGCCAGCAGTCGAATCGGGACAACTACGAACACTGAAGCTTTCTTT
J: TRBJ1-3; size: few; D: NA; V: TRBV4-3; CDR3: CASSELGQSSGNTIYF; DNA: TGCGCCAGCAGCGAACTAGGACAGAGCTCTGGAAACACCATATATTTT
J: TRBJ1-4; size: NA; D: TRBD1; V: TRBV30; CDR3: CAWSAGQGTNEKLFF; DNA: TGTGCCTGGAGTGCCGGACAGGGGACGAATGAAAAACTGTTTTTT
J: TRBJ2-3; size: few; D: TRBD1; V: TRBV28; CDR3: CASRIRQGGTDTQYF; DNA: TGTGCCAGCAGGATTCGACAGGGGGGCACAGATACGCAGTATTTT
J: TRBJ1-2; size: NA; D: NA; V: TRBV28; CDR3: CASNFGGSYGYTF; DNA: TGTGCCAGCAATTTCGGGGGATCCTATGGCTACACCTTC
J: TRBJ1-1; size: NA; D: NA; V: TRBV11-2; CDR3: CASSSTNTEAFF; DNA: TGTGCCAGCAGCTCCACTAACACTGAAGCTTTCTTT
J: TRBJ2-3; size: NA; D: NA; V: TRBV30; CDR3: CAWSPERSTDTQYF; DNA: TGTGCCTGGAGTCCAGAAAGAAGCACAGATACGCAGTATTTT
J: TRBJ2-2; size: NA; D: NA; V: TRBV28; CDR3: CASSFWLSENTGELFF; DNA: TGTGCCAGCAGTTTCTGGTTGTCAGAGAACACCGGGGAGCTGTTTTTT
J: TRBJ2-1; size: NA; D: TRBD2; V: TRBV12-5; CDR3: CASGLVRLAGGPVNEQFF; DNA: TGTGCTAGTGGTTTGGTACGGCTAGCGGGAGGGCCGGTCAATGAGCAGTTCTTC
J: TRBJ2-3; size: NA; D: TRBD2; V: TRBV10-3; CDR3: CAIRREGSDTQYF; DNA: TGTGCCATCAGGCGGGAGGGGTCAGATACGCAGTATTTT
J: TRBJ1-6; size: once; D: NA; V: TRBV5-4; CDR3: CASSLAGTNSPLHF; DNA: TGTGCCAGCAGCTTGGCCGGGACAAATTCACCCCTCCACTTT
J: TRBJ1-1; size: NA; D: NA; V: TRBV20-1; CDR3: CSAQGVGAFF; DNA: TGCAGTGCTCAAGGGGTGGGGGCTTTCTTT
J: TRBJ1-4; size: NA; D: NA; V: TRBV4-3; CDR3: CASSQDIDRPNEKLFF; DNA: TGCGCCAGCAGCCAAGATATCGACAGACCTAATGAAAAACTGTTTTTT
J: TRBJ1-3; size: few; D: NA; V: TRBV9; CDR3: CASSANLGVGNTIYF; DNA: TGTGCCAGCAGCGCGAACCTAGGGGTCGGAAACACCATATATTTT
J: TRBJ1-4; size: NA; D: NA; V: TRBV28; CDR3: CASTQTGTKTNEKLFF; DNA: TGTGCCAGCACCCAAACAGGGACTAAAACTAATGAAAAACTGTTTTTT
J: TRBJ1-2; size: NA; D: NA; V: TRBV5-8; CDR3: CASSSKSVRGDGYTF; DNA: TGTGCCAGCAGCTCCAAGAGCGTCAGGGGAGATGGCTACACCTTC
J: TRBJ1-1; size: NA; D: NA; V: TRBV6-5; CDR3: CASSYDRGGTEAFF; DNA: TGTGCCAGCAGTTACGACCGGGGGGGAACTGAAGCTTTCTTT
J: TRBJ1-1; size: once; D: TRBD1; V: TRBV6-5; CDR3: CASSSSDRANTEAFF; DNA: TGTGCCAGCAGTTCTTCAGACAGGGCGAACACTGAAGCTTTCTTT
J: TRBJ1-2; size: NA; D: NA; V: TRBV13; CDR3: CASSLGTAPNYGYTF; DNA: TGTGCCAGCAGCTTAGGGACAGCCCCTAACTATGGCTACACCTTC
J: TRBJ2-5; size: NA; D: NA; V: TRBV4-3; CDR3: CASSPHGGGETQYF; DNA: TGCGCCAGCAGCCCCCATGGAGGAGGAGAGACCCAGTACTTC
J: TRBJ2-1; size: once; D: NA; V: TRBV27; CDR3: CASRASRAVPYNEQFF; DNA: TGTGCCAGCAGGGCTAGTAGAGCGGTACCTTACAATGAGCAGTTCTTC
J: TRBJ1-1; size: NA; D: TRBD1; V: TRBV4-1; CDR3: CASSRVPGQGARNTEAFF; DNA: TGCGCCAGCAGCCGAGTACCGGGACAGGGGGCAAGGAACACTGAAGCTTTCTTT
J: TRBJ2-2; size: NA; D: NA; V: TRBV6-5; CDR3: CASSTSLPGELFF; DNA: TGTGCCAGCAGTACTAGTCTCCCCGGGGAGCTGTTTTTT
J: TRBJ2-3; size: few; D: TRBD2; V: TRBV15; CDR3: CATSRGSPDSTSGRGTDTQYF; DNA: TGTGCCACCAGCAGAGGCTCCCCAGACAGTACTAGCGGCAGAGGGACAGATACGCAGTATTTT
J: TRBJ1-4; size: NA; D: TRBD1; V: TRBV19; CDR3: CASSNTWTGQGGATNEKLFF; DNA: TGTGCCAGTAGTAACACCTGGACAGGGCAGGGTGGAGCAACTAATGAAAAACTGTTTTTT
J: TRBJ1-2; size: NA; D: NA; V: TRBV28; CDR3: CASSFRGQIYGYTF; DNA: TGTGCCAGCAGTTTTAGGGGACAAATCTATGGCTACACCTTC
J: TRBJ2-5; size: NA; D: TRBD2; V: TRBV5-6; CDR3: CASSSAPGLQETQYF; DNA: TGTGCCAGCAGCTCGGCCCCGGGACTACAAGAGACCCAGTACTTC
J: TRBJ2-1; size: NA; D: NA; V: TRBV11-3; CDR3: CASSLVLSNKGSYNEQFF; DNA: TGTGCCAGCAGCTTAGTTCTATCCAATAAGGGGTCCTACAATGAGCAGTTCTTC
J: TRBJ2-7; size: NA; D: NA; V: TRBV19; CDR3: CASKRRASFYEQYF; DNA: TGTGCCAGTAAACGCAGGGCATCCTTCTACGAGCAGTACTTC
J: TRBJ1-1; size: NA; D: NA; V: TRBV6-5; CDR3: CASSYSDSGTEAFF; DNA: TGTGCCAGCAGTTACTCGGATTCGGGGACTGAAGCTTTCTTT
J: TRBJ2-1; size: NA; D: TRBD1; V: TRBV18; CDR3: CASSLRQGRRNEQFF; DNA: TGTGCCAGCTCACTCAGACAGGGTCGTCGGAATGAGCAGTTCTTC
J: TRBJ2-1; size: NA; D: TRBD2; V: TRBV6-5; CDR3: CASSYSGRALNEQFF; DNA: TGTGCCAGCAGTTACAGCGGGAGGGCCCTCAATGAGCAGTTCTTC
J: TRBJ1-5; size: few; D: NA; V: TRBV19; CDR3: CASSVSQGGGNQPQHF; DNA: TGTGCCAGTAGTGTATCACAGGGTGGGGGCAATCAGCCCCAGCATTTT
J: TRBJ2-7; size: NA; D: NA; V: TRBV4-1; CDR3: CASSQDIRGFQSYEQYF; DNA: TGCGCCAGCAGCCAAGATATCCGAGGGTTTCAGAGCTACGAGCAGTACTTC
J: TRBJ2-3; size: NA; D: NA; V: TRBV19; CDR3: CASLSTDTQYF; DNA: TGTGCCAGCCTGTCTACAGATACGCAGTATTTT
J: TRBJ1-2; size: NA; D: NA; V: TRBV7-6; CDR3: CASGEGSDYGYTF; DNA: TGTGCCAGCGGGGAGGGTAGCGACTATGGCTACACCTTC
J: TRBJ1-3; size: NA; D: TRBD1; V: TRBV19; CDR3: CASSIGDRILSGNTIYF; DNA: TGTGCCAGTAGTATTGGGGACAGGATCCTCTCTGGAAACACCATATATTTT
J: TRBJ1-2; size: NA; D: NA; V: TRBV7-9; CDR3: CASSLSPGVYGYTF; DNA: TGTGCCAGCAGCTTATCACCAGGGGTCTATGGCTACACCTTC
J: TRBJ1-5; size: NA; D: TRBD1; V: TRBV7-2; CDR3: CASSLGTGLRPQHF; DNA: TGTGCCAGCAGCTTAGGGACAGGGCTGCGGCCCCAGCATTTT
J: TRBJ2-7; size: NA; D: NA; V: TRBV10-2; CDR3: CASTEDYEQYF; DNA: TGCGCCAGTACGGAGGACTACGAGCAGTACTTC
J: TRBJ2-5; size: NA; D: TRBD1; V: TRBV5-1; CDR3: CASSSRQGEWETQYF; DNA: TGCGCCAGCAGCTCAAGACAGGGGGAATGGGAGACCCAGTACTTC